Presented here are 19 T cell receptor beta chains from one specimen sequenced in a study of Ad26.COV2.S vaccination and SARS-CoV-2 variants. Sequencing was performed with immunoSEQ multiplex PCR; in TCRdb, only in-frame clones are kept and a portion is missing. The table shows around 340,000 clones, with approximately 86% occurring only once. Specified treatment: around 19 received Ad26.COV2.S at low or high dose, single or two shots; about 5 received placebo; per-sample allocation not given. Collection of samples fell on day 63 after the first vaccine or placebo injection. The input for sequencing was peripheral blood, taken in a trial of Ad26.COV2.S vaccine versus placebo. These receptors were obtained from a person aged 18-65 years who received the Ad26.COV2.S COVID-19 vaccine or a placebo.

The chain has TRBV10-1 and TRBJ1-5; TRBD1 might be the D (5 bases). The CDR3 length is 14 residues. With 9 bases removed from V and 1 base from J, the gap between germline ends came to 13 bases. Per germline, CDR1 WNHNN and CDR2 SYGVQD (reference sequence). CDR3: CARAGYRSNQPQHF. For the CDR3, the DNA is TGCGCCAGAGCGGGGTACAGGAGCAATCAGCCCCAGCATTTT.

The chain employs TRBV10-3 and TRBJ1-3; D remains unclear. Trimming removed 6 bases from V and 3 bases from J, with 12 bases in between. Germline CDR1 and CDR2: ENHRY and SYGVKD. This CDR3 has 14 residues. For the CDR3, the DNA is TGTGCCATCAGCAAGCCAGGCCTTGGAAACACCATATATTTT. Residues: CAISKPGLGNTIYF.

In this sample, this clone turned up a few times. Other DNA sequences in this specimen translate into the identical CDR3. V usage is TRBV5-1 and J usage is TRBJ2-5; D is perhaps TRBD2 (6 bases). The CDR3 totals 14 residues. V was trimmed by 0 bases and J by 5 bases, leaving 11 bases between them. The germline CDR1 and CDR2 sequences are SGHRS and YFSETQ. CDR3 nucleotide sequence: TGCGCCAGCAGCTTGGCCGAGGGGAGGGAGACCCAGTACTTC. It encodes CASSLAEGRETQYF.

The rearrangement joins TRBV18 to TRBJ1-2; D is unclear. V was trimmed by 8 bases and J by 4 bases, leaving 14 bases between them. The CDR3 is 13 residues long. Per the germline V gene, CDR1 is KGHSH and CDR2 is LQKENI. The chain's CDR3 is CASRPESGYGYTF. The CDR3 DNA reads as TGTGCCAGCAGACCCGAGTCAGGCTATGGCTACACCTTC.

The V and J genes are TRBV4-3 and TRBJ1-6; a possible D gene is TRBD1 (6 bases). This CDR3 is built from 15 residues. Germline CDR1 is LGHNA and CDR2 is YSLEER. Trimming pared 7 bases from V and 6 bases from J, leaving 16 bases between. The chain's CDR3 is CASNSLGTSNSPLHF. CDR3 nucleotide sequence: TGCGCCAGCAACAGTCTCGGGACAAGTAATTCACCCCTCCACTTT.

This clone has a single count. The chain couples TRBV7-9 to TRBJ2-7; a possible D gene is TRBD1 (6 bases). Germline CDR1 and CDR2: SEHNR and FQNEAQ (reference sequence). The V gene lost 5 bases and the J gene lost 2 bases, with 10 bases spanning the gap. The CDR3 has 13 amino acids. The chain's CDR3 is CASSRQAAYEQYF. The DNA of the CDR3 is TGTGCCAGCAGCCGACAGGCCGCCTACGAGCAGTACTTC.

This chain joins TRBV6-6 and TRBJ1-1, with D perhaps matching TRBD1 (6 bases). V dropped 4 bases and J dropped 8 bases, with 14 bases sitting between them. The germline gives CDR1 MNHNY, CDR2 SVGAGI (reference sequence). The CDR3 has 13 residues. The CDR3 spells CASSSTGGREAFF. As DNA, the CDR3 is TGTGCCAGCAGTTCGACAGGCGGAAGGGAAGCTTTCTTT.

The rearrangement joins TRBV24-1 to TRBJ2-7; D call uncertain. Germline values: CDR1 KGHDR, CDR2 SFDVKD. The CDR3 length is 13 residues. Trimming cost V 4 bases and J 3 bases, with 9 bases left between them. The CDR3 region is CATSEGQLYEQYF. In DNA form, the CDR3 reads TGTGCCACCAGTGAGGGTCAGCTCTACGAGCAGTACTTC.

The V call is TRBV7-2, the J call TRBJ2-4, with 10 bases that match TRBD1. This CDR3 comprises 14 residues. With V trimmed by 5 bases and J by 7 bases, 5 bases remained unmatched. Germline lookup yields CDR1 SGHTA and CDR2 FQGNSA. CDR3 coding DNA: TGTGCCAGCAGCCCCGGGACAGGGGTGAACATTCAGTACTTC. This encodes CASSPGTGVNIQYF.

The chain employs TRBV24-1 and TRBJ1-1, with unresolved D. CDR1 is KGHDR, CDR2 SFDVKD, per germline. CDR3 size: 13 residues. With 7 bases removed from V and 1 base from J, the gap between germline ends came to 9 bases. CDR3: CATRRGQNTEAFF. CDR3 bases: TGTGCCACCAGGCGAGGGCAGAACACTGAAGCTTTCTTT.

The rearrangement uses TRBV25-1 and TRBJ1-2; 10 bases line up with TRBD1. The CDR3 is made up of 16 amino acids. The trim removed 8 bases at V and 8 bases at J, leaving 17 bases unmatched. Per germline, CDR1 MGHDK and CDR2 SYGVNS. The CDR3 protein is CASSGVAGTGVLGYTF. The CDR3 nucleotides read TGTGCCAGCTCAGGGGTTGCCGGGACAGGGGTTTTGGGCTACACCTTC.

This chain connects TRBV4-3 to TRBJ2-3; possible D gene TRBD2, 5 bases. The V gene lost 3 bases and the J gene lost 5 bases, with 15 bases spanning the gap. The CDR3 extends over 15 amino acids. The germline V gene has CDR1 LGHNA and CDR2 YSLEER. The DNA for the CDR3 is TGCGCCAGCAGCCAGGGAGAGGGAAAGAGAGATACGCAGTATTTT. It encodes CASSQGEGKRDTQYF.

Comment on this clone: Mismatch with germline at one junction end may stem from a read error. The chain is built from TRBV2 and TRBJ2-7, with 14 nucleotides matching TRBD2. The CDR3 has 14 residues. Germline lookup yields CDR1 SNHLY and CDR2 FYNNEI. The CDR3, as DNA: TGTGCCAGCAGAGATCCCGGGACTAGCGGGAGTTTGGGCTTC. It is translated as CASRDPGTSGSLGF.

The table lists this clone with a few counts. The V call is TRBV6-1, the J call TRBJ2-5; 7 nucleotides agree with TRBD2. V was clipped by 3 bases and J by 4 bases; unmatched bases: 5. The CDR3 is 14 amino acids. Looked up from germline, CDR1 is MNHNS and CDR2 is SASEGT. This CDR3 is CASSDPGGGETQYF. The DNA of the CDR3 is TGTGCCAGCAGTGATCCGGGAGGTGGAGAGACCCAGTACTTC.

This rearrangement joins TRBV27 to TRBJ2-1, with D unresolved. This CDR3 contains 12 residues. V gave up 9 bases and J gave up 15 bases, with 21 bases separating them. In germline, CDR1 is MNHEY, CDR2 SMNVEV (reference sequence). In DNA form, the CDR3 reads TGTGCCAGTGGGTTTCTGGGTCCCCGAGGGTTCTTC. It encodes CASGFLGPRGFF.

The rearrangement joins TRBV11-2 to TRBJ2-4, with D hard to call. The CDR3 runs to 13 residues. The V end lost 5 bases, the J end lost 0 bases, and 5 bases lay between the germline ends. Germline values: CDR1 SGHAT, CDR2 FQNNGV. The CDR3 bases are TGTGCCAGCAGCCCCCTAGCCAAAAACATTCAGTACTTC. Translated: CASSPLAKNIQYF.

The V and J genes are TRBV4-1 and TRBJ2-5; 8 bases agree with TRBD2. Germline CDR1 and CDR2: MGHRA and YSYEKL. Trimming at V came to 4 bases and at J to 0 bases, leaving 1 base not matched to a gene. The CDR3 has 14 residues. CDR3 nucleotide sequence: TGCGCCAGCAGCCGGGGACTAGACCAAGAGACCCAGTACTTC. It specifies CASSRGLDQETQYF.

The chain has TRBV7-9 and TRBJ2-7; D not certain. V gave up 5 bases and J gave up 3 bases, with 8 bases separating them. The germline V gene encodes CDR1 SEHNR and CDR2 FQNEAQ (reference sequence). The CDR3 consists of 12 residues. CDR3 residues: CASSETRYEQYF. The CDR3 DNA reads as TGTGCCAGCAGCGAGACCCGCTACGAGCAGTACTTC.

Here the CDR3 reads CASRIEYTEAFF. The CDR3 nucleotides read TGTGCCAGCAGAATTGAGTACACTGAAGCTTTCTTT. The V call is TRBV28, the J call TRBJ1-1; D remains ambiguous. V was shortened by 6 bases and J by 3 bases, with 8 bases between the two germline ends. Looked up from germline, CDR1 is MDHEN and CDR2 is SYDVKM. This CDR3 is 12 amino acids long.